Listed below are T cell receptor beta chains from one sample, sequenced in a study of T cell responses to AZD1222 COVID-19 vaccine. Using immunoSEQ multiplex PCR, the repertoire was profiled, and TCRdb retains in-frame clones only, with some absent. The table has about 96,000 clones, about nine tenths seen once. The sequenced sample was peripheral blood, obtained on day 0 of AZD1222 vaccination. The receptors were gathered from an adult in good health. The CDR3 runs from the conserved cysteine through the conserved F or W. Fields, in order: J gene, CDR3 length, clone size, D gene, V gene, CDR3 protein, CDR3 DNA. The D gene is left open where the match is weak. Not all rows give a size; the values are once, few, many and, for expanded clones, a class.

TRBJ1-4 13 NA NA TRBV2 CASSEQGREKLFF TGTGCCAGCAGTGAACAGGGTCGGGAAAAACTGTTTTTT
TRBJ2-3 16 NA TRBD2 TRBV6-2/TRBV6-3 CASSYSGSGSSDTQYF TGTGCCAGCAGTTACTCGGGTAGCGGGAGCTCAGATACGCAGTATTTT
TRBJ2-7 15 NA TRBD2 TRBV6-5 CASSTASGNEYEQYF TGTGCCAGCAGTACCGCTAGCGGGAACGAGTACGAGCAGTACTTC
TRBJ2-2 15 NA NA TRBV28 CASRGGAANTGELFF TGTGCCAGCAGAGGTGGAGCAGCGAACACCGGGGAGCTGTTTTTT
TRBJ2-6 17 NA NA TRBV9 CASSVVKGPSGANVLTF TGTGCCAGCAGCGTAGTTAAGGGGCCATCCGGGGCCAACGTCCTGACTTTC
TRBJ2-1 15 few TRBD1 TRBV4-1 CASSQGQGDYNEQFF TGCGCCAGCAGCCAGGGACAGGGGGATTACAATGAGCAGTTCTTC
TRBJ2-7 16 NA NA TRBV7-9 CASSGGGNLRSYEQYF TGTGCCAGCAGCGGGGGCGGGAACCTAAGGTCCTACGAGCAGTACTTC
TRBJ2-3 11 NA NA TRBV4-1 CASSLGDTQYF TGCGCCAGCAGCTTGGGTGATACGCAGTATTTT
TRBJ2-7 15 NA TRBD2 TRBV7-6 CASSLGREASYEQYF TGTGCCAGCAGCTTAGGCCGGGAGGCCTCCTACGAGCAGTACTTC
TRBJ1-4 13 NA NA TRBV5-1 CASSRGEDEKLFF TGCGCCAGCAGTAGAGGGGAGGATGAAAAACTGTTTTTT
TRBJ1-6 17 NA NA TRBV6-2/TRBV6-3 CASSSSSRSSYNSPLHF TGTGCCAGCAGTTCATCCTCGAGGAGCTCCTATAATTCACCCCTCCACTTT
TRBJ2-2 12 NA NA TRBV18 CASSPATGELFF TGTGCCAGCTCACCAGCGACCGGGGAGCTGTTTTTT
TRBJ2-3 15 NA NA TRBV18 CASSPLDPPEDTQYF TGTGCCAGCTCCCCTCTAGACCCTCCTGAGGATACGCAGTATTTT
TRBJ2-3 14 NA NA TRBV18 CASSPPSHQDTQYF TGTGCCAGCTCACCACCCTCCCACCAAGATACGCAGTATTTT